These 24 T cell receptor beta chains came from one sample sequenced in a study of blood T cell repertoires in COVID-19. The data were produced by immunoSEQ multiplex PCR, yet TCRdb's version contains in-frame clones alone and is incomplete. The sample contains around 400,000 clones, about 87% of which appear only once. The sequencing input was peripheral blood. The receptors were sampled from a woman aged 60-75 years with COVID-19, enrolled during active disease.

The chain has TRBV6-5 and TRBJ1-2, with TRBD1 matching over 8 bases. J was trimmed by 5 bases and V by 6 bases; bases with no gene match: 8. CDR3 size: 14 residues. Germline V lookup: CDR1 MNHEY, CDR2 SVGAGI. The CDR3 DNA sequence: TGTGCCAGCAGGGGGGCCAGGGGGCCTTATGGCTACACCTTC. It yields the protein CASRGARGPYGYTF.

Points on this clone: A read error may account for a junction end that differs from germline. The V and J genes are TRBV10-3 and TRBJ2-7; D unclear. CDR1 and CDR2 (germline): ENHRY, SYGVKD. The CDR3 totals 15 residues. The DNA of the CDR3 is TGTGCCGTCAGTGATTCCTCCCGCGTCTCCTACGAGCAGTACTTC. It is translated as CAVSDSSRVSYEQYF.

The rearrangement uses TRBV27 and TRBJ2-6; 12 bases fit TRBD1. The ends lost 5 bases at V and 2 bases at J; junction bases unmatched: 7. The germline V gene encodes CDR1 MNHEY and CDR2 SMNVEV (reference sequence). The CDR3 consists of 18 residues. CDR3 protein: CASSRGQGALTGANVLTF. The CDR3 nucleotides are TGTGCCAGCAGTCGGGGACAGGGGGCATTAACTGGGGCCAACGTCCTGACTTTC.

V usage is TRBV5-8 and J usage is TRBJ1-5, with D tentatively TRBD1 (5 bases). Germline V gene sequence: CDR1 SGHTS, CDR2 YDEGEE. The CDR3 extends over 16 amino acids. The V end was cut by 4 bases, the J end by 1 base, with 15 bases between. CDR3 in DNA: TGTGCCAGCAGCCTCGATAGGGGAGGAAGCAATCAGCCCCAGCATTTT. Protein sequence: CASSLDRGGSNQPQHF.

This rearrangement joins TRBV24-1 to TRBJ2-1; D perhaps matches TRBD1 (6 bases). The germline CDR1 and CDR2 sequences are KGHDR and SFDVKD. CDR3 size: 16 residues. Trimming removed 5 bases from V and 0 bases from J, with 13 bases in between. The CDR3: CATSASTGSSYNEQFF. The CDR3 region has the DNA TGTGCCACCAGTGCCTCGACAGGTTCCTCCTACAATGAGCAGTTCTTC.

The genes are TRBV11-2 and TRBJ2-5; 9 bases line up with TRBD2. Losses at the gene ends were 4 bases for V and 3 bases for J; bases not matched to a gene: 9. The V gene's germline CDR1 is SGHAT and CDR2 FQNNGV. This CDR3 is 16 amino acids long. The CDR3 sequence is CASSSSLAGGEETQYF. The CDR3 nucleotides are TGTGCCAGCAGCTCATCCCTCGCGGGAGGGGAAGAGACCCAGTACTTC.

J is TRBJ2-6 and V is TRBV27, with 10 positions matching TRBD1. V shed 8 bases, J shed 0 bases, and the junction held 4 bases outside the gene matches. The CDR3 consists of 16 residues. Looked up from germline, CDR1 is MNHEY and CDR2 is SMNVEV (reference sequence). The CDR3, as DNA: TGTGCCAGCGGCCGGGACAGGGGCTCTGGGGCCAACGTCCTGACTTTC. Translated: CASGRDRGSGANVLTF.

V usage is TRBV2 and J usage is TRBJ1-5; 8 bases agree with TRBD1. Germline V gene sequence: CDR1 SNHLY, CDR2 FYNNEI. After removal of 9 bases from V and 6 bases from J, the junction contained 16 bases not matched to a gene. CDR3 size: 16 residues. CDR3 DNA: TGTGCCAGTTCGGCCCAACCGGGACAGGTTAGTCAGCCCCAGCATTTT. Residues: CASSAQPGQVSQPQHF. Full variable domain (outside the CDR3, taken from reference TRBV2 and TRBJ1-5): EPEVTQTPSHQVTQMGQEVILRCVPISNHLYFYWYRQILGQKVEFLVSFYNNEISEKSEIFDDQFSVERPDGSNFTLKIRSTKLEDSAMYFCASSAQPGQVSQPQHFGDGTRLSIL.

The chain joins TRBV24-1 to TRBJ2-1; TRBD2 agrees at 8 bases. J gave up 0 bases and V 3 bases, and 12 bases lay outside the gene matches. There are 19 residues in the CDR3. Germline lookup yields CDR1 KGHDR and CDR2 SFDVKD. CDR3: CATSDPGTRGGSSYNEQFF. DNA of the CDR3: TGTGCCACCAGTGATCCCGGGACTCGCGGGGGGAGCTCCTACAATGAGCAGTTCTTC.

The sample holds one count of this clone. J is TRBJ1-2 and V is TRBV27; TRBD1 agrees at 8 bases. This CDR3 is 17 amino acids long. The germline gives CDR1 MNHEY, CDR2 SMNVEV (reference sequence). Germline trimming cut 1 base from V and 8 bases from J; bases unmatched to any gene: 15. Written as DNA, the CDR3 is TGTGCCAGCAGTTTATATCATAGGACAGGGACGTCTCTCGGCTACACCTTC. This encodes CASSLYHRTGTSLGYTF.

CDR3: CASRYLRDRGIYEQYF. The CDR3, as DNA: TGTGCCAGCAGGTACCTTCGGGACAGGGGGATATACGAGCAGTACTTC. This sequence joins TRBV28 and TRBJ2-7, with 11 bases aligning to TRBD1. The CDR3 totals 16 residues. V was pared by 6 bases and J by 4 bases, with 11 bases of the junction left unmatched. Germline V gene lookup returns CDR1 MDHEN and CDR2 SYDVKM.

V usage is TRBV5-8 and J usage is TRBJ1-2; 11 bases fit TRBD1. The CDR3 is 15 residues long. J lost 8 bases, V lost 4 bases, and 10 bases had no gene match. Per germline, CDR1 SGHTS and CDR2 YDEGEE. This chain's CDR3 is CASSPGQGVRGGYTF. The CDR3 DNA follows: TGTGCCAGCAGCCCGGGACAGGGGGTTCGTGGAGGCTACACCTTC.

This clone was seen a handful of times. CDR3 DNA sequence: TGTGCCAGCAGCTTAGATCCGGCAGGGGGCTCCTACGAGCAGTACTTC. Its protein product is CASSLDPAGGSYEQYF. V gene TRBV7-2 combines with J gene TRBJ2-7, with 7 nucleotides matching TRBD1. Germline CDR1 is SGHTA and CDR2 is FQGNSA. The CDR3 is 16 amino acids. The V gene end was trimmed by 1 base and the J gene end by 0 bases; junction bases not matched to a gene: 6.

The V and J genes are TRBV19 and TRBJ1-5; TRBD1 matches at 9 bases. J lost 6 bases, V lost 7 bases, and 7 bases had no gene match. The CDR3 totals 14 residues. Germline V gene sequence: CDR1 LNHDA, CDR2 SQIVND (reference sequence). The CDR3 DNA reads TGTGCCAGTAATTTGGGACAGGGTGCTCAGCCCCAGCATTTT. It codes for CASNLGQGAQPQHF.

CDR3 DNA: TGTGCCAGTTCTAGCGGGGGAGCCTACAATGAGCAGTTCTTC. Amino acids: CASSSGGAYNEQFF. The chain joins TRBV27 to TRBJ2-1; 10 bases align to TRBD2. In germline, CDR1 is MNHEY, CDR2 SMNVEV (reference sequence). This CDR3 has 14 residues. The ends lost 9 bases at V and 2 bases at J; junction bases unmatched: 4.

This chain joins TRBV6-6 and TRBJ2-5; tentatively, D is TRBD1 (5 bases). The CDR3 runs to 12 residues. Germline lookup yields CDR1 MNHNY and CDR2 SVGAGI (reference sequence). Trimming stripped 5 bases from V and 2 bases from J, with 6 bases between. In DNA form, the CDR3 reads TGTGCCAGCAGTAGGACACAAGAGACCCAGTACTTC. This sequence encodes CASSRTQETQYF.

The chain recombines TRBV11-2 with TRBJ1-2; no definite D call. The CDR3 has 16 residues. The germline V gene has CDR1 SGHAT and CDR2 FQNNGV. Between the trimmed V and J ends, which lost 1 base and 0 bases, there was a span of 12 bases. This CDR3 is CASSLVGWRTNYGYTF. The CDR3, as DNA: TGTGCCAGCAGCTTAGTGGGTTGGAGAACTAACTATGGCTACACCTTC.

The V gene is TRBV6-5, the J gene TRBJ1-3, with 7 bases matching TRBD1. V lost 7 bases and J lost 2; bases outside the gene matches: 8. The CDR3 runs 15 residues. CDR1 MNHEY and CDR2 SVGAGI come from the germline V gene. CDR3 amino acids: CASTAPGQAGNTIYF. CDR3 in DNA: TGTGCCAGCACCGCCCCCGGACAGGCTGGAAACACCATATATTTT.

This chain uses TRBV7-8 with TRBJ1-5; 8 positions agree with TRBD1. The CDR3 length is 16 residues. Per germline, CDR1 SGHVS and CDR2 FQNEAQ. Trimming at V came to 4 bases and at J to 2 bases, leaving 7 bases not matched to a gene. The CDR3 spells CASSSGRTGRNQPQHF. In DNA form, the CDR3 reads TGTGCCAGCAGCTCAGGACGGACAGGGCGCAATCAGCCCCAGCATTTT. The full variable domain, with the rest looked up from reference TRBV7-8 and TRBJ1-5, is GAGVSQSPRYKVAKRGQDVALRCDPISGHVSLFWYQQALGQGPEFLTYFQNEAQLDKSGLPSDRFFAERPEGSVSTLKIQRTQQEDSAVYLCASSSGRTGRNQPQHFGDGTRLSIL.

This chain joins TRBV12-3 or TRBV12-4 and TRBJ2-1, with D tentatively TRBD2 (5 bases). The ends were cut back, 3 bases at V and 15 bases at J, with 12 bases in the middle. This CDR3 has 11 amino acids. In DNA form, the CDR3 reads TGTGCCAGCAGTTTTGAGGGTCCCGGGTTCTTC. Translating it yields CASSFEGPGFF.

The V call is TRBV3-1 (or the pseudogene TRBV3-2), the J call TRBJ2-3; 9 bases fit TRBD2. The CDR3 spans 16 residues. V shed 4 bases and J 2 bases; nucleotides not matched to a gene: 7. Germline V gives CDR1 LGHDT, CDR2 YNNKEL (reference sequence). The CDR3 DNA sequence: TGTGCCAGCAGCCTATCTAGCGGGACCTACACAGATACGCAGTATTTT. Its translation is CASSLSSGTYTDTQYF.

The V gene is TRBV2, the J gene TRBJ2-5, with 9 bases fitting TRBD1. From germline, CDR1 is SNHLY and CDR2 FYNNEI. V shed 4 bases and J 7 bases; nucleotides not matched to a gene: 16. This CDR3 has 17 amino acids. This CDR3 is CASSAQGAGSQGVTQYF. The CDR3 DNA follows: TGTGCCAGCAGTGCACAGGGGGCCGGGTCTCAGGGGGTGACCCAGTACTTC.

The chain couples TRBV24-1 to TRBJ1-5, with D perhaps TRBD1 (6 bases). The CDR3 extends over 15 amino acids. V was trimmed by 0 bases and J by 5 bases, leaving 10 bases between them. Per germline, CDR1 KGHDR and CDR2 SFDVKD. CDR3 coding DNA: TGTGCCACCAGTGATTTGCAGACAGGAGATCAGCCCCAGCATTTT. It is translated as CATSDLQTGDQPQHF.

The chain carries TRBV5-1 and TRBJ1-2, with a weak D call TRBD1 (6 bases). Trimming took off 0 bases at V and 8 bases at J, with 11 bases between the two ends. The CDR3 contains 13 residues. Germline assignment: CDR1 SGHRS and CDR2 YFSETQ. The CDR3 region is CASSLGSGEGYTF. The CDR3 region has the DNA TGCGCCAGCAGCTTGGGGTCAGGGGAAGGCTACACCTTC.